These 3 T cell receptor beta chains were all obtained from the same sample, sequenced in a study of spatial heterogeneity in lung cancer. The time point: sample taken at primary tumor resection. Material for sequencing was whole RNA from tumor, nontumor lung or frozen PBMC, left unsorted. TCRdb redid the calling of the 5' RACE reads with MiXCR, one entry per CDR3 protein. The data contain just under 95,000 distinct CDR3 sequences, 9.5% to 15% of them seen just once; the ten biggest clones take up about two fifths. The sample consisted of PBMCs, taken at surgery. The origin of the receptors is a male donor with early-stage non-small cell lung cancer.

This clonotype was picked up many times. The chain couples TRBV10-3 to TRBJ1-3; TRBD1 might be the D (6 bases). The CDR3 length is 15 residues. The V end lost 5 bases, the J end lost 5 bases, and 16 bases lay between the germline ends. Germline CDR1 ENHRY, CDR2 SYGVKD. In DNA, the CDR3 is TGTGCCATCAGTACATCGACAGGAGCCCGAAACACCATATATTTT. The encoded protein is CAISTSTGARNTIYF.

The J gene is TRBJ2-1, the V gene TRBV12-3 or TRBV12-4; D gene ambiguous. Trimming took off 8 bases at V and 6 bases at J, with 11 bases between the two ends. This CDR3 is built from 12 residues. CDR3 sequence (DNA): TGTGCCAGCGGGTATAGCCGCAATGAGCAGTTCTTC. It yields the protein CASGYSRNEQFF.

This clonotype was observed a handful of times. The chain carries TRBV20-1 and TRBJ1-2, with D possibly being TRBD1 (6 bases). V was trimmed by 3 bases and J by 5 bases, leaving 10 bases between them. CDR1 is DFQATT and CDR2 is SNEGSKA in the germline V gene (reference sequence). The CDR3 totals 12 residues. CDR3 in DNA: TGCAGTGCTAGTTGGCAGGGGTATGGCTACACCTTC. This encodes CSASWQGYGYTF.